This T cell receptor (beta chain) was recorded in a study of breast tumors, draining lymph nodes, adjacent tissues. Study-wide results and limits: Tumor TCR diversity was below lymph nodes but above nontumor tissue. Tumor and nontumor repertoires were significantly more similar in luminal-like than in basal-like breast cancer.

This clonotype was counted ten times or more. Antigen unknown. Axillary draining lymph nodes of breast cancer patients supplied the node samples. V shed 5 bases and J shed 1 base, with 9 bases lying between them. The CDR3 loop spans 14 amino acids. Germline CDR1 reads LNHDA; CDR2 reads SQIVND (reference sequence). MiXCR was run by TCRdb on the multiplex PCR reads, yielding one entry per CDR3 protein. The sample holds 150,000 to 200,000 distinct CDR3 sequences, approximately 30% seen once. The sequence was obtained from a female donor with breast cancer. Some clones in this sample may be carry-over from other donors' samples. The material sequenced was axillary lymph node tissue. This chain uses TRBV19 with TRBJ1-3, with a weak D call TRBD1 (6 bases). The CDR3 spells CASSEDSSGNTIYF. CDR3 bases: TGTGCCAGTAGTGAGGACAGTTCTGGAAACACCATATATTTT.